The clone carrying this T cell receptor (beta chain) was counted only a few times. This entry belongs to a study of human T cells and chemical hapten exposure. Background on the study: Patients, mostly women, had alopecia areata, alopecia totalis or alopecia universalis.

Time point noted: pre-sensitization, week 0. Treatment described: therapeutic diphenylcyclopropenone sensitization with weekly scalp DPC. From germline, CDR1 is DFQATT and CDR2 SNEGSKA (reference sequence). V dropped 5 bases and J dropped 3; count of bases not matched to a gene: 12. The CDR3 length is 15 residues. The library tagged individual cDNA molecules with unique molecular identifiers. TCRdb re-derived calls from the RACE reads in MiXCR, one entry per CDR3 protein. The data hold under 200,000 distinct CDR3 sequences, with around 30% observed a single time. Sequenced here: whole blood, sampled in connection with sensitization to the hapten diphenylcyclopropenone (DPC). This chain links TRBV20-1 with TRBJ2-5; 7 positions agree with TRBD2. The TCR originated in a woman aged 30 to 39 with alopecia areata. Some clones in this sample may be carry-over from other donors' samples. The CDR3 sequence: CSAAPGTIEKETQYF. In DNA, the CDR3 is TGCAGTGCTGCCCCCGGGACTATTGAGAAAGAGACCCAGTACTTC.